The clone carrying this T cell receptor (beta chain) was observed once. The data were obtained in a study of shared clonotypes between healthy human individuals. Per the germline V gene, CDR1 is SEHNR and CDR2 is FQNEAQ (reference sequence). Trimming left V 0 bases short and J 8 bases short, with 10 bases between. This CDR3 has 14 amino acids. Repertoires were generated with immunoSEQ multiplex PCR, while TCRdb's copy carries only in-frame clones and drops some. Here the sample spans about 990,000 clones, roughly 74% being singletons. The V gene is TRBV7-9, the J gene TRBJ1-4; tentatively, D is TRBD1 (5 bases). Sequencing was done on a sample of memory CD4+ T cells from PBMCs. Regarding subset: CD45RA-negative fraction. The receptor comes from a man aged 18-30 years in good health. Some clones in this sample may be carry-over from other donors' samples. The DNA of the CDR3 is TGTGCCAGCAGCTTAGCAGGGACTGGAGAAAAACTGTTTTTT. Its translation is CASSLAGTGEKLFF. Full variable domain (remainder filled in from reference TRBV7-9 and TRBJ1-4): DTGVSQNPRHKITKRGQNVTFRCDPISEHNRLYWYRQTLGQGPEFLTYFQNEAQLEKSRLLSDRFSAERPKGSFSTLEIQRTEQGDSAMYLCASSLAGTGEKLFFGSGTQLSVL.